This T cell receptor (beta chain) is from a study of T cell responses to AZD1222 COVID-19 vaccine. Points from the study as a whole: White British ancestry dominated among donors, who included more females, and clonal diversity was possibly underestimated. The CD4 TCRs associated with vaccination extended across spike and predominated at 160-218 and 743-854.

Regarding this clone: Its antigen remains unknown.

The method was immunoSEQ multiplex PCR; TCRdb's version includes in-frame clones alone and lacks a portion of them. Found here are around 95,000 clones, 87% of them singletons; the top ten hold about 15%. Sequenced here: peripheral blood, sampled on day 0 of AZD1222 vaccination. This TCR derives from an adult in good health.

CDR3 in amino acids: CASSLERNTEAFF. Here the CDR3 DNA reads TGTGCCAGCTCACTGGAGAGGAACACTGAAGCTTTCTTT. The chain carries TRBV18 and TRBJ1-1; D call uncertain. The germline V and J ends were trimmed by 4 bases and 1 base, with 7 bases remaining between them. This CDR3 contains 13 residues. Germline V CDR1 and CDR2: KGHSH, LQKENI.